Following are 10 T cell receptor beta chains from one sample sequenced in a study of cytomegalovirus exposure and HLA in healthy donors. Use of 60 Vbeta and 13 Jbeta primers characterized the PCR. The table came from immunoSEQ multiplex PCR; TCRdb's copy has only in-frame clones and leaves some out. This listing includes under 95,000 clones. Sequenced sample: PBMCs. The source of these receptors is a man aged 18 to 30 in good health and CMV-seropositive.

Here the CDR3 DNA reads TGTGCCAGCAGCGCGGGACTAGCGGCCTCCTACGAGCAGTACTTC. Translating it yields CASSAGLAASYEQYF. The V call is TRBV9, the J call TRBJ2-7, with 11 bases that match TRBD2. CDR1 is SGDLS and CDR2 is YYNGEE in the germline V gene. The length of the CDR3 is 15 residues. V shed 3 bases, J shed 0 bases, and the junction held 2 bases outside the gene matches.

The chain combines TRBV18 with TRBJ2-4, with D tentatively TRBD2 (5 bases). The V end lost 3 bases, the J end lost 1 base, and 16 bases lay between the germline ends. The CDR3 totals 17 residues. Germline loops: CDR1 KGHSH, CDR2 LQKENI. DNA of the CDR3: TGTGCCAGCTCACCCCCCTTTCGGGATGGGGCCAAAAACATTCAGTACTTC. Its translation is CASSPPFRDGAKNIQYF.

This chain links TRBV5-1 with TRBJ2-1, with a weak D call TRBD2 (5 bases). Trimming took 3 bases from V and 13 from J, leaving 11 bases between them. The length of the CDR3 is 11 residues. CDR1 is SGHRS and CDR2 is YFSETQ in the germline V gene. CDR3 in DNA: TGCGCCAGCAGCTCGGAGGATCTTCAGTTCTTC. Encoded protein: CASSSEDLQFF.

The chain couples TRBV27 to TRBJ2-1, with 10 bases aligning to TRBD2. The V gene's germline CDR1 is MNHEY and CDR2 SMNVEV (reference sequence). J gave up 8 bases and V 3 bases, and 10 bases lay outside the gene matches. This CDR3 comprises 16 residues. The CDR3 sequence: CASSLTSGLPSHEQFF. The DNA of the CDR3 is TGTGCCAGCAGTTTGACTAGCGGGTTACCTTCTCATGAGCAGTTCTTC.

The CDR3 reads CATGDRPAGRGSYNEQFF. Written as DNA, the CDR3 is TGTGCCACCGGTGACAGGCCCGCCGGACGGGGATCCTACAATGAGCAGTTCTTC. The chain joins TRBV27 to TRBJ2-1; tentatively, D is TRBD1 (6 bases). The CDR3 contains 18 residues. Trimming left V 10 bases short and J 1 base short, with 26 bases between. Germline V gives CDR1 MNHEY, CDR2 SMNVEV (reference sequence).

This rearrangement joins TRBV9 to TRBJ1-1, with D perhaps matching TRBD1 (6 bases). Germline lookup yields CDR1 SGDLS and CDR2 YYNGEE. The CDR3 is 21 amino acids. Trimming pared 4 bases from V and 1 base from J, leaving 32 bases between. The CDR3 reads CASSHPIGAELLGGWNTEAFF. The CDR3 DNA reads TGTGCCAGCAGCCACCCCATCGGGGCCGAATTACTAGGGGGATGGAACACTGAAGCTTTCTTT.

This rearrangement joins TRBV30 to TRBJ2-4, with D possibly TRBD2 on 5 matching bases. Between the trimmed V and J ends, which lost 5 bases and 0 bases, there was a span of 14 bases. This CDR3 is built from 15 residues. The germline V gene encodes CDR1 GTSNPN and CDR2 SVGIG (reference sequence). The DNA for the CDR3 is TGTGCCTGGCGCGAAAGGGAGTTAGCCAAAAACATTCAGTACTTC. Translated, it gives CAWRERELAKNIQYF.

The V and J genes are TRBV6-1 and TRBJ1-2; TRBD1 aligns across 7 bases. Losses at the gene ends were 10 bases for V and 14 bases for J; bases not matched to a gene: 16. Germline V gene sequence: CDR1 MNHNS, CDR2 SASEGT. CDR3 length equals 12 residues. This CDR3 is CATNRGPLPYTF. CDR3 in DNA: TGTGCCACAAACAGGGGCCCCCTCCCGTATACCTTC.

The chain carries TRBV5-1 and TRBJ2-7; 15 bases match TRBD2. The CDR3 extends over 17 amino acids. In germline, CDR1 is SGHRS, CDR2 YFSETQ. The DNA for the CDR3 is TGCCTCAGCAGCTTGGGACTAGCGGGGGGTCGGGGCTACGAGCAGTACTTC. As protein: CLSSLGLAGGRGYEQYF.

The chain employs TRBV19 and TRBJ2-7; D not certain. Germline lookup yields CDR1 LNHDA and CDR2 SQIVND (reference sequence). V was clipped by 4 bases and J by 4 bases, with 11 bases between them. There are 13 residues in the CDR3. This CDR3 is CASSRVDTYEQYF. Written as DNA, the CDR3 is TGTGCCAGTAGTAGGGTTGACACGTACGAGCAGTACTTC.